The 22 T cell receptor beta chains presented below share a single source sample, sequenced in a study of long-term antiretroviral therapy in people with HIV. The assay, immunoSEQ v3.0, was run at survey level. Generated by immunoSEQ multiplex PCR, the TCRdb table keeps only in-frame clones and is missing some. The sample includes under 50,000 clones, around 83% of them seen just once. Sequences were derived from unsorted PBMCs, sampled 3.1 years after starting antiretroviral therapy. These receptors were taken from a woman in her 50s with HIV.

The chain uses TRBV7-2 and TRBJ2-3; 10 bases map to TRBD2. This CDR3 contains 16 residues. After removal of 5 bases from V and 1 base from J, the junction contained 6 bases not matched to a gene. The germline CDR1 and CDR2 sequences are SGHTA and FQGNSA. CDR3 bases: TGTGCCAGCAGCCTAGGCACTAGCGGGGGCACAGATACGCAGTATTTT. It yields the protein CASSLGTSGGTDTQYF.

By its share, this clone is medium-sized. The chain carries TRBV19 and TRBJ2-1, with D unclear. CDR1 and CDR2 from the germline V gene are LNHDA and SQIVND (reference sequence). The CDR3 is made up of 15 amino acids. The ends were cut back, 3 bases at V and 0 bases at J, with 9 bases in the middle. The DNA for the CDR3 is TGTGCCAGTAGTATTGGCCAAAGCTCCTACAATGAGCAGTTCTTC. Amino acid sequence: CASSIGQSSYNEQFF.

The DNA for the CDR3 is TGTGCCAGCAGCCCACTAGCGGGGGCTTTCAACACCGGGGAGCTGTTTTTT. Translating it yields CASSPLAGAFNTGELFF. J is TRBJ2-2 and V is TRBV4-2; 11 bases are a match to TRBD2. CDR3 length: 17 amino acids. V gave up 4 bases and J gave up 2 bases; unmatched junction bases: 6. The germline CDR1 and CDR2 sequences are LGHNA and YNFKEQ.

V gene TRBV6-1 combines with J gene TRBJ1-1; TRBD1 matches at 8 bases. CDR1 and CDR2 (germline): MNHNS, SASEGT. The J segment lost 5 bases and the V segment lost 6 bases, leaving 11 bases of the junction unmatched. The CDR3 runs 15 residues. The CDR3 sequence: CASRALTGEGTEAFF. The CDR3 nucleotides are TGTGCCAGCAGGGCCCTGACAGGGGAGGGTACTGAAGCTTTCTTT.

The V and J genes are TRBV19 and TRBJ1-5; D is possibly TRBD1 (5 bases). Germline V lookup: CDR1 LNHDA, CDR2 SQIVND (reference sequence). The CDR3 is 14 amino acids. Deletions cut 3 bases from V and 7 bases from J, with 13 bases between. The CDR3 coding sequence is TGTGCCAGTAGTATCCTGACAGAGAACCAGCCCCAGCATTTT. Translation gives CASSILTENQPQHF.

V is TRBV2 and J is TRBJ1-5; 7 bases match TRBD1. J was trimmed by 4 bases and V by 6 bases; bases with no gene match: 6. CDR3 size: 14 residues. CDR1 is SNHLY and CDR2 is FYNNEI in the germline V gene. CDR3 sequence reads: CASRRDSYNQPQHF. CDR3 sequence (DNA): TGTGCCAGCAGGAGGGACAGTTATAATCAGCCCCAGCATTTT.

The genes are TRBV5-1 and TRBJ2-5; D not resolved. The CDR3 spans 13 residues. The V gene's germline CDR1 is SGHRS and CDR2 YFSETQ. V lost 7 bases and J lost 2, with 12 bases in between. The CDR3 bases are TGCGCCAGCTGTGCTTTGGGGCAAGAGACCCAGTACTTC. The encoded protein is CASCALGQETQYF.

This clone has only one observation. The rearrangement links TRBV18 to TRBJ2-7; no reliable D call. Germline CDR1 KGHSH, CDR2 LQKENI. V was cut by 2 bases and J by 5 bases, with 10 bases left in between. The CDR3 runs 13 residues. The DNA of the CDR3 is TGTGCCAGCTCACCATCGGGTTTTAACGAGCAGTACTTC. Amino acids: CASSPSGFNEQYF. Supplemented by reference TRBV18 and TRBJ2-7, the full variable domain reads NAGVMQNPRHLVRRRGQEARLRCSPMKGHSHVYWYRQLPEEGLKFMVYLQKENIIDESGMPKERFSAEFPKEGPSILRIQQVVRGDSAAYFCASSPSGFNEQYFGPGTRLTVT.

The chain carries TRBV30 and TRBJ2-7; D call uncertain. The V gene lost 4 bases and the J gene lost 0 bases, with 10 bases spanning the gap. Germline assignment: CDR1 GTSNPN and CDR2 SVGIG (reference sequence). This CDR3 comprises 13 residues. Written as DNA, the CDR3 is TGTGCCTGGAACCCAGATTACTCCTACGAGCAGTACTTC. Translating it yields CAWNPDYSYEQYF.

The gene calls are TRBV6-5 and TRBJ2-5; 9 bases fit TRBD2. V lost 5 bases and J lost 5; bases outside the gene matches: 9. Germline V gene data show CDR1 as MNHEY and CDR2 as SVGAGI. This CDR3 contains 15 residues. CDR3 loop: CASSQSGLAGETQYF. The CDR3 DNA reads TGTGCCAGCAGTCAATCGGGACTAGCAGGGGAGACCCAGTACTTC.

The chain carries TRBV9 and TRBJ2-1, with 11 bases aligning to TRBD2. V shed 0 bases and J 4 bases; nucleotides not matched to a gene: 0. This CDR3 spans 15 amino acids. Germline V gives CDR1 SGDLS, CDR2 YYNGEE. The CDR3 region is CASSVGLAGYNEQFF. CDR3 coding DNA: TGTGCCAGCAGCGTAGGACTAGCGGGATACAATGAGCAGTTCTTC.

The sample holds a few counts of this clone. CDR3 sequence (DNA): TGTGCCAGCAGCTTCGACAGGGTTAATGAAAAACTGTTTTTT. Protein sequence: CASSFDRVNEKLFF. The V and J genes are TRBV5-4 and TRBJ1-4; TRBD1 aligns across 7 bases. V trimming: 2 bases; J trimming: 4 bases; junction bases outside the gene matches: 2. Germline V gives CDR1 SGHNT, CDR2 YYREEE (reference sequence). CDR3 length equals 14 residues. The full variable domain, with the rest looked up from reference TRBV5-4 and TRBJ1-4, is ETGVTQSPTHLIKTRGQQVTLRCSSQSGHNTVSWYQQALGQGPQFIFQYYREEENGRGNFPPRFSGLQFPNYSSELNVNALELDDSALYLCASSFDRVNEKLFFGSGTQLSVL.

This chain connects TRBV28 to TRBJ1-1; D remains ambiguous. Trimming removed 11 bases from V and 3 bases from J, with 13 bases in between. The germline V gene has CDR1 MDHEN and CDR2 SYDVKM. This CDR3 has 12 residues. CDR3 coding DNA: TGTGCCTCGGTAGGGTCCTACACTGAAGCTTTCTTT. Residues: CASVGSYTEAFF.

The chain is built from TRBV2 and TRBJ1-2; TRBD1 is a possible D gene (5 bases). Trimming removed 5 bases from V and 7 bases from J, with 14 bases in between. Germline-derived CDR1 and CDR2 are SNHLY and FYNNEI. The CDR3 length is 13 residues. CDR3 bases: TGTGCCAGCAGTCAGGGTGATGTCCCTGGCTACACCTTC. Protein: CASSQGDVPGYTF.

Concerning this clone itself: This sample includes further DNA sequences coding for the same CDR3. This chain's CDR3 is CASSQGGLAGVGTGELFF. In DNA form, the CDR3 reads TGCGCCAGCAGCCAAGGGGGACTAGCGGGGGTTGGCACCGGGGAGCTGTTTTTT. J is TRBJ2-2 and V is TRBV4-1, with 14 bases fitting TRBD2. The CDR3 consists of 18 residues. Germline CDR1 is MGHRA and CDR2 is YSYEKL. J was trimmed by 4 bases and V by 1 base; bases with no gene match: 5.

The genes are TRBV7-8 and TRBJ2-3; TRBD1 is a possible D gene (5 bases). Germline V lookup: CDR1 SGHVS, CDR2 FQNEAQ. V was shortened by 5 bases and J by 5 bases, with 8 bases between the two germline ends. The CDR3 covers 12 residues. The CDR3 here is CASSRRVDTQYF. The CDR3 DNA sequence: TGTGCCAGCAGCCGCAGGGTAGATACGCAGTATTTT.

The chain has TRBV5-4 and TRBJ1-2; 8 bases match TRBD1. J was trimmed by 10 bases and V by 3 bases; bases with no gene match: 11. The CDR3 is 14 amino acids. CDR1 and CDR2 (germline): SGHNT, YYREEE (reference sequence). The DNA for the CDR3 is TGTGCCAGCAGCTCATTTCAGGGGGCGCCTGACTACACCTTC. This gives the protein CASSSFQGAPDYTF. Full variable domain (missing parts from reference TRBV5-4 and TRBJ1-2): ETGVTQSPTHLIKTRGQQVTLRCSSQSGHNTVSWYQQALGQGPQFIFQYYREEENGRGNFPPRFSGLQFPNYSSELNVNALELDDSALYLCASSSFQGAPDYTFGSGTRLTVV.

The chain recombines TRBV15 with TRBJ2-3, with 9 bases identical to TRBD2. CDR1 and CDR2 from the germline V gene are LNHNV and YYDKDF (reference sequence). Trimming took 5 bases from V and 0 from J; bases not matched to a gene: 6. The CDR3 has 16 residues. CDR3 nucleotides: TGTGCCACCAGCGCCCTAACTAGCGGGAGCACAGATACGCAGTATTTT. Its protein is CATSALTSGSTDTQYF.

This sequence joins TRBV7-3 and TRBJ2-2; TRBD2 agrees at 15 bases. This CDR3 contains 19 residues. The trim removed 2 bases at V and 2 bases at J, leaving 6 bases unmatched. Germline V gene sequence: CDR1 SGHTA, CDR2 FQGTGA. For the CDR3, the DNA is TGTGCCAGCAGCTTATATGGGACTAGCGGGGGGCGTAACACCGGGGAGCTGTTTTTT. Translation gives CASSLYGTSGGRNTGELFF.

The rearrangement joins TRBV6-5 to TRBJ2-1, with D possibly matching TRBD2 (5 bases). Germline V gene data show CDR1 as MNHEY and CDR2 as SVGAGI. This CDR3 spans 14 amino acids. Trimming left V 0 bases short and J 5 bases short, with 8 bases between. The CDR3 DNA reads TGTGCCAGCAGTTACTCGCCGGGGAACAATGAGCAGTTCTTC. Residues: CASSYSPGNNEQFF.

V gene TRBV7-3 combines with J gene TRBJ2-3; possibly TRBD2 for D (7 bases). Trimming took 0 bases from V and 4 from J, leaving 17 bases between them. This CDR3 is 17 amino acids long. Looked up from germline, CDR1 is SGHTA and CDR2 is FQGTGA. CDR3 DNA: TGTGCCAGCAGCTTAACTGGTCGTAGGGGGGGGGCAGATACGCAGTATTTT. Amino acid sequence: CASSLTGRRGGADTQYF.

The chain links TRBV18 to TRBJ2-2, with D perhaps given as TRBD1 or TRBD2 (6 bases each). The germline V gene has CDR1 KGHSH and CDR2 LQKENI. V lost 0 bases and J lost 2, with 10 bases in between. This CDR3 spans 16 amino acids. The CDR3 is CASSPPTGLNTGELFF. The DNA for the CDR3 is TGTGCCAGCTCACCACCGACAGGACTAAACACCGGGGAGCTGTTTTTT.